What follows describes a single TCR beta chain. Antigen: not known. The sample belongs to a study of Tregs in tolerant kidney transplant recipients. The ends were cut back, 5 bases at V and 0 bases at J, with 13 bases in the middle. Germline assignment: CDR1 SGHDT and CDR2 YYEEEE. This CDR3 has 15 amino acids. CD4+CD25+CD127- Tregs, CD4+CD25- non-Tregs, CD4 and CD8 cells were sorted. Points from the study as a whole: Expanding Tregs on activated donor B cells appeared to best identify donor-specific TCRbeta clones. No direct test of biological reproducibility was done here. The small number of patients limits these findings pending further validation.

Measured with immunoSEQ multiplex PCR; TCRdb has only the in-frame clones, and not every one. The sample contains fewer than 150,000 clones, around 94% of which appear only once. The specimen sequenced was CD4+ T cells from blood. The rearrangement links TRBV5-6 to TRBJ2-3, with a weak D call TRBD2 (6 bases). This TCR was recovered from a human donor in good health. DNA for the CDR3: TGTGCCAGCAGAGGACTACAACGAAGCACAGATACGCAGTATTTT. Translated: CASRGLQRSTDTQYF.